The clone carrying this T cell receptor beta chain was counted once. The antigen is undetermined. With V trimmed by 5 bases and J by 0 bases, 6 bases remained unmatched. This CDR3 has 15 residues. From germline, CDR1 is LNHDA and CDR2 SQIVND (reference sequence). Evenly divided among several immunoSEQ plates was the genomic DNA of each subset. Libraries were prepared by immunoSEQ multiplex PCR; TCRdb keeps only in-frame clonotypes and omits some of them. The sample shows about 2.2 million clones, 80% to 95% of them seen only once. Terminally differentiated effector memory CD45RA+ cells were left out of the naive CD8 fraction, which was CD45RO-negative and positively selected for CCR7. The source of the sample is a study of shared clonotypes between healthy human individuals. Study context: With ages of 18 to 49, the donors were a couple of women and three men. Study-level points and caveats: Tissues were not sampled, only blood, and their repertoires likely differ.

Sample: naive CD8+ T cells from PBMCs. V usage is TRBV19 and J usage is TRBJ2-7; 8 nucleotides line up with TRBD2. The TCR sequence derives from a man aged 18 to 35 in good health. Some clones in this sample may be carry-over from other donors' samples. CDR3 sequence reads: CASSAGSGSSYEQYF. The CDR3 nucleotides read TGTGCCAGTAGTGCCGGGAGCGGGAGCTCCTACGAGCAGTACTTC.